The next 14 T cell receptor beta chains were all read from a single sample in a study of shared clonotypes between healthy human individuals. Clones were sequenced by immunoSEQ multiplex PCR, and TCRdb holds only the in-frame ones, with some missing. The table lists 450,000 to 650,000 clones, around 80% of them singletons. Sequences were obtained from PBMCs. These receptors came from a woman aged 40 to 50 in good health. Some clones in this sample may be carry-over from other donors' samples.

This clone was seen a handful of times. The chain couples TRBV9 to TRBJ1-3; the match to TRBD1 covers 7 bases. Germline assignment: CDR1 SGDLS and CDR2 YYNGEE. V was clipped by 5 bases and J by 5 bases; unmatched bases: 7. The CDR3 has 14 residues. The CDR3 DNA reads TGTGCCAGCAGTCCGGGACAGAACCGAAACACCATATATTTT. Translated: CASSPGQNRNTIYF. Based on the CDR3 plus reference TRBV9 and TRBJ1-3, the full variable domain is DSGVTQTPKHLITATGQRVTLRCSPRSGDLSVYWYQQSLDQGLQFLIQYYNGEERAKGNILERFSAQQFPDLHSELNLSSLELGDSALYFCASSPGQNRNTIYFGEGSWLTVV.

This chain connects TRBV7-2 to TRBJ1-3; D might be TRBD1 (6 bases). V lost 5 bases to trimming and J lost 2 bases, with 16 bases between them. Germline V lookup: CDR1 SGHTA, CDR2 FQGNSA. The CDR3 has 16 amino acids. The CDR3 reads CASSRRGMDTGNTIYF. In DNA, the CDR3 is TGTGCCAGCAGCCGTAGGGGGATGGATACTGGAAACACCATATATTTT. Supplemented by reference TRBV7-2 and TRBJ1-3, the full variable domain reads GAGVSQSPSNKVTEKGKDVELRCDPISGHTALYWYRQSLGQGLEFLIYFQGNSAPDKSGLPSDRFSAERTGGSVSTLTIQRTQQEDSAVYLCASSRRGMDTGNTIYFGEGSWLTVV.

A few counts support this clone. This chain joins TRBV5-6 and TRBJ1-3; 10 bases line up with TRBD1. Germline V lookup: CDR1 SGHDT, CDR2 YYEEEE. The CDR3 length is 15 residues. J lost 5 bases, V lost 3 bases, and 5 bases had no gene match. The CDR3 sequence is CASSSTGGRRNTIYF. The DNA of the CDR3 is TGTGCCAGCAGCTCGACAGGGGGCAGGAGAAACACCATATATTTT.

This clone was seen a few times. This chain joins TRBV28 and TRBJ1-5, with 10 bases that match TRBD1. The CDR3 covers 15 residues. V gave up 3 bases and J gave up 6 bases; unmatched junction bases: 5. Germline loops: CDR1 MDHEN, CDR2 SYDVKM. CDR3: CASSFRTGGSQPQHF. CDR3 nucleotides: TGTGCCAGCAGTTTTCGGACAGGGGGTAGTCAGCCCCAGCATTTT.

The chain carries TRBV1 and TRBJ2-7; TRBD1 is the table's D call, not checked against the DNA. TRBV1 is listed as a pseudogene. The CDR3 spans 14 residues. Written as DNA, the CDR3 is TGCACCAGCAGCCCCCAGGGGACCCCCCCCGAGCAGTACTTC. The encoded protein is CTSSPQGTPPEQYF.

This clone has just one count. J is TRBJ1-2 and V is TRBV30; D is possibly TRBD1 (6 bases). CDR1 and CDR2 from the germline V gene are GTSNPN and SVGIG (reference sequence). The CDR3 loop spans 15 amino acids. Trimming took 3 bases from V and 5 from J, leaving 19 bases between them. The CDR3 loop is CAWRRPGGRGYGYTF. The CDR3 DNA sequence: TGTGCCTGGAGACGACCGGGGGGGCGCGGATATGGCTACACCTTC.

CDR3 in DNA: TGTGCCAGCAGCTTAGGAACAGGGGTGGTCTACAATGAGCAGTTCTTC. As protein: CASSLGTGVVYNEQFF. The chain combines TRBV11-2 with TRBJ2-1; 7 nucleotides agree with TRBD1. CDR1 SGHAT and CDR2 FQNNGV come from the germline V gene. This CDR3 is built from 16 residues. V was pared by 1 base and J by 3 bases, with 6 bases of the junction left unmatched.

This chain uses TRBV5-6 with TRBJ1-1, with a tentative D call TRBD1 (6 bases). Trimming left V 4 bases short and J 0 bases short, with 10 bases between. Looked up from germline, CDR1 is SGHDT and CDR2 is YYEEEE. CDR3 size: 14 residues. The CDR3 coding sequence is TGTGCCAGCAGCCAGACAGGCTTGAACACTGAAGCTTTCTTT. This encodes CASSQTGLNTEAFF.

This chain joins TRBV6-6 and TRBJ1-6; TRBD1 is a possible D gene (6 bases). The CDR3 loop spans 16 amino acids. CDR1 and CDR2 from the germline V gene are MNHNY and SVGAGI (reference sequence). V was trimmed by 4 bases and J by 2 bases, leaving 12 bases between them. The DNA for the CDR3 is TGTGCCAGCAGTTGGGAGGGGGGCGCCTATAATTCACCCCTCCACTTT. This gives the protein CASSWEGGAYNSPLHF.

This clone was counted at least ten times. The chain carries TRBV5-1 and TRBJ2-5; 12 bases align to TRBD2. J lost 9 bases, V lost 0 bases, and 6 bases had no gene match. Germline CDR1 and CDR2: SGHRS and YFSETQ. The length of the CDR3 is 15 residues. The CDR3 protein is CASSLGLAGAGAQYF. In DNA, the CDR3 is TGCGCCAGCAGCTTGGGACTAGCGGGGGCCGGGGCCCAGTACTTC.

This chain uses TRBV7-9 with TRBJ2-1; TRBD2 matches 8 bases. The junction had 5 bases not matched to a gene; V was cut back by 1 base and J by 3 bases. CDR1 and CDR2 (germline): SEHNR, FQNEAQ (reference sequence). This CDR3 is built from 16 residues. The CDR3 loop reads CASSLEEREIYNEQFF. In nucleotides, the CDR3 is TGTGCCAGCAGCTTAGAAGAGCGGGAGATCTACAATGAGCAGTTCTTC.

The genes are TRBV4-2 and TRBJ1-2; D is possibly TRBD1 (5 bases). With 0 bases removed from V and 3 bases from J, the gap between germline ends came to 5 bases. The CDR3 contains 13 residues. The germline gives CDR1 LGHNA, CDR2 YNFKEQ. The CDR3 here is CASSQDRDYGYTF. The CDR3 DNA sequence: TGTGCCAGCAGCCAAGACAGGGACTATGGCTACACCTTC.

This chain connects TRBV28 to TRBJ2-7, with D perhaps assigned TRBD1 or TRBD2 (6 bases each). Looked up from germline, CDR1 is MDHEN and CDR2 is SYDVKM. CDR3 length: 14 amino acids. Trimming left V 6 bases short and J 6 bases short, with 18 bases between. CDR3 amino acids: CASRPGGPPREQYF. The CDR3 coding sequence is TGTGCCAGCAGGCCCGGGGGCCCCCCGCGCGAGCAGTACTTC.

For the CDR3, the DNA is TGTGCCTGGAGAACCGGGACAGGGGACGAAAAACTGTTTTTT. This gives the protein CAWRTGTGDEKLFF. V and J are TRBV30 and TRBJ1-4; 10 positions match TRBD1. The CDR3 spans 14 residues. The ends lost 3 bases at V and 8 bases at J; junction bases unmatched: 6. CDR1 and CDR2 from the germline V gene are GTSNPN and SVGIG (reference sequence).